This record looks at one T cell receptor beta chain sequence and its context. These data come from a study of cytomegalovirus exposure and HLA in healthy donors. In the PCR, 60 Vbeta and 13 Jbeta primers were used. Repertoires were generated with immunoSEQ multiplex PCR, while TCRdb's copy carries only in-frame clones and drops some. The table has 150,000 to 200,000 clones, around four fifths seen once. The germline gives CDR1 SGHDT, CDR2 YYEEEE. The CDR3 is 13 amino acids. V was pared by 3 bases and J by 7 bases, with 11 bases between. The J gene is TRBJ1-5, the V gene TRBV5-6; D ambiguous. The sequencing input was PBMCs. The TCR originated in a man aged 18-30 years in good health and CMV-seronegative. The CDR3 spells CASSSQESQPQHF. The CDR3 DNA reads TGTGCCAGCAGCTCCCAAGAGTCACAGCCCCAGCATTTT. Using reference TRBV5-6 and TRBJ1-5 for the parts outside the CDR3, the full variable domain is DAGVTQSPTHLIKTRGQQVTLRCSPKSGHDTVSWYQQALGQGPQFIFQYYEEEERQRGNFPDRFSGHQFPNYSSELNVNALLLGDSALYLCASSSQESQPQHFGDGTRLSIL.